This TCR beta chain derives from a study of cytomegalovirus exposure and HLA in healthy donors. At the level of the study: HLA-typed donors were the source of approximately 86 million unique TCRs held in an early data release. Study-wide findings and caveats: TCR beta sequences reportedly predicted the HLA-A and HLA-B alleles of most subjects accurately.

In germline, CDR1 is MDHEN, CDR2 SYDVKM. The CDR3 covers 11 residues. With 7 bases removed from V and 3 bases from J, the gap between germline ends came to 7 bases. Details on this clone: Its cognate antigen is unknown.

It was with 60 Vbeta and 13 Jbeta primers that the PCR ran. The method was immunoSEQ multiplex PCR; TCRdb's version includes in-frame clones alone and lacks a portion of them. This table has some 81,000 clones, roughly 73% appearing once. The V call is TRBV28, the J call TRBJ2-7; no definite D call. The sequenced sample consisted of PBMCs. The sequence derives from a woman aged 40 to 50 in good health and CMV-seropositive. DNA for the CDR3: TGTGCCAGCACGGGTAGCTACGAGCAGTACTTC. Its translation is CASTGSYEQYF.